This T cell receptor (beta chain) was sequenced in a study of cytomegalovirus exposure and HLA in healthy donors. At the level of the study: Clustering assigned 81% of the approximately 400 genotyped donors to the Caucasian-associated ancestry cluster.

The germline gives CDR1 SGHTA, CDR2 FQGNSA. This CDR3 spans 16 amino acids. The V segment lost 5 bases and the J segment 10 bases; nucleotides outside the gene matches: 14. This PCR relied on a set of 60 Vbeta primers and 13 Jbeta primers. This table comes from immunoSEQ multiplex PCR, and its TCRdb copy is limited to in-frame clones, with some not included. The sample lists around 75,000 clones, approximately 78% occurring once. The sample taken for sequencing was PBMCs. This TCR derives from a man aged 35 to 55 in good health and CMV-seronegative. This chain links TRBV7-2 with TRBJ2-3, with 11 bases matching TRBD2. For the CDR3, the DNA is TGTGCCAGCAGCCCCCCAACTAGCGGGGGCCTCCGAGCGCAGTATTTT. The encoded protein is CASSPPTSGGLRAQYF. Full variable domain (rest looked up from reference TRBV7-2 and TRBJ2-3): GAGVSQSPSNKVTEKGKDVELRCDPISGHTALYWYRQSLGQGLEFLIYFQGNSAPDKSGLPSDRFSAERTGGSVSTLTIQRTQQEDSAVYLCASSPPTSGGLRAQYFGPGTRLTVL.